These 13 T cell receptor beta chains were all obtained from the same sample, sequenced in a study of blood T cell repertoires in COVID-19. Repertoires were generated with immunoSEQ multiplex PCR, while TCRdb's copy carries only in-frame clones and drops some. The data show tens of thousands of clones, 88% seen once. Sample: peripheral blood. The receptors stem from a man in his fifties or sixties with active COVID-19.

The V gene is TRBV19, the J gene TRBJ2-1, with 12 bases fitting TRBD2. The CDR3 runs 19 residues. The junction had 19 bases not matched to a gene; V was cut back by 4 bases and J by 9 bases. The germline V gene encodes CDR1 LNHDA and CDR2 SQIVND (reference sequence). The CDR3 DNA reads TGTGCCAGTAGTAAGGAAAGACTAGCGGGAGCGAGAGGTCCGGGTGAGCAGTTCTTC. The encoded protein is CASSKERLAGARGPGEQFF.

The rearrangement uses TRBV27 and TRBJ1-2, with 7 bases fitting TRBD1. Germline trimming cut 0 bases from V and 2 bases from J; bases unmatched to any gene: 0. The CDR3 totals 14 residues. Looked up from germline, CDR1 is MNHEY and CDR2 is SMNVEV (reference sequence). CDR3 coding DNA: TGTGCCAGCAGTTTATCCAGGGGGAACTATGGCTACACCTTC. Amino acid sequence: CASSLSRGNYGYTF.

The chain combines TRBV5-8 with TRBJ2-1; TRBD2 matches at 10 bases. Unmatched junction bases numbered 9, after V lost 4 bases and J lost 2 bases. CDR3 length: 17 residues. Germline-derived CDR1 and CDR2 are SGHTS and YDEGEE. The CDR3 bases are TGTGCCAGCAGCCGACAAGGACTAGCGGTCCCCTACAATGAGCAGTTCTTC. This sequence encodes CASSRQGLAVPYNEQFF.

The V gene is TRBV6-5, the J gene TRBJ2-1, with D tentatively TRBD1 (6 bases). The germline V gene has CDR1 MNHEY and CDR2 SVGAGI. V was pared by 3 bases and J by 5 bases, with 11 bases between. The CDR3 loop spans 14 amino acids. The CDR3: CASSYWQGNNEQFF. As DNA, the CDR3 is TGTGCCAGCAGTTATTGGCAGGGGAACAATGAGCAGTTCTTC.

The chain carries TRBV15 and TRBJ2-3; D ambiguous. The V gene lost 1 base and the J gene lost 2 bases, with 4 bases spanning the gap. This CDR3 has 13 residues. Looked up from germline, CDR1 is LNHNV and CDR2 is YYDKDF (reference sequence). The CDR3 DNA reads TGTGCCACCAGCAGAGGGCTCACAGATACGCAGTATTTT. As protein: CATSRGLTDTQYF.

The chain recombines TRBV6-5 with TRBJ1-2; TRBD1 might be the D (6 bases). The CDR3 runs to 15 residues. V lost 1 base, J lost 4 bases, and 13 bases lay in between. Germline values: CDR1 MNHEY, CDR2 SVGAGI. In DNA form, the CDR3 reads TGTGCCAGCAGTTACTATCGGACAGCTACCTATGGCTACACCTTC. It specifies CASSYYRTATYGYTF.

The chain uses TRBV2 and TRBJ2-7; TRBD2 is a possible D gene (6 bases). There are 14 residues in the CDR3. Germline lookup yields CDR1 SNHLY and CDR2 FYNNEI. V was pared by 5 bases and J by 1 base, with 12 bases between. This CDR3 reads CASSSGRNSYEQYF. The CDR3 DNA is TGTGCCAGCAGTAGCGGGCGGAATTCCTACGAGCAGTACTTC. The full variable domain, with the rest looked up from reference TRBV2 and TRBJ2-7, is EPEVTQTPSHQVTQMGQEVILRCVPISNHLYFYWYRQILGQKVEFLVSFYNNEISEKSEIFDDQFSVERPDGSNFTLKIRSTKLEDSAMYFCASSSGRNSYEQYFGPGTRLTVT.

The DNA for the CDR3 is TGTGCCAGCAGCCAAGCTGGTCTATCCTCGGAGCAGTACTTC. As protein: CASSQAGLSSEQYF. This sequence joins TRBV14 and TRBJ2-7; D remains unclear. The V end lost 1 base, the J end lost 7 bases, and 14 bases lay between the germline ends. The CDR3 length is 14 residues. Germline lookup yields CDR1 SGHDN and CDR2 FVKESK. Supplemented by reference TRBV14 and TRBJ2-7, the full variable domain reads EAGVTQFPSHSVIEKGQTVTLRCDPISGHDNLYWYRRVMGKEIKFLLHFVKESKQDESGMPNNRFLAERTGGTYSTLKVQPAELEDSGVYFCASSQAGLSSEQYFGPGTRLTVT.

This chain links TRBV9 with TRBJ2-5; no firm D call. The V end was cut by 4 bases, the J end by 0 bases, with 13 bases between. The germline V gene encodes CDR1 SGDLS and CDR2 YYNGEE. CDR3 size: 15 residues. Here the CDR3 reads CASSLTVQYQETQYF. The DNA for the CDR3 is TGTGCCAGCAGCCTCACCGTCCAGTACCAAGAGACCCAGTACTTC.

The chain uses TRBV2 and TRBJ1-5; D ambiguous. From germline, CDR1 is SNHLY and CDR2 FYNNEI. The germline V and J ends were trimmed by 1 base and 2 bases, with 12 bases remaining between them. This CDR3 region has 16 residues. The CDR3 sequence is CASSEGRGSRNQPQHF. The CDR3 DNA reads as TGTGCCAGCAGTGAAGGACGGGGTTCTCGCAATCAGCCCCAGCATTTT. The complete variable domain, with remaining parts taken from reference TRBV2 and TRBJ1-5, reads EPEVTQTPSHQVTQMGQEVILRCVPISNHLYFYWYRQILGQKVEFLVSFYNNEISEKSEIFDDQFSVERPDGSNFTLKIRSTKLEDSAMYFCASSEGRGSRNQPQHFGDGTRLSIL.

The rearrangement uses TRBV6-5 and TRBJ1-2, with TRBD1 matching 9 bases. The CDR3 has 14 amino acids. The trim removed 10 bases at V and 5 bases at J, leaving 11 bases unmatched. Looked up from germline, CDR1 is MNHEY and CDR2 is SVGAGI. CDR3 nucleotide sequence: TGTGCCACCAATTTACAGGGGGCGCAGTATGGCTACACCTTC. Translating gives CATNLQGAQYGYTF.

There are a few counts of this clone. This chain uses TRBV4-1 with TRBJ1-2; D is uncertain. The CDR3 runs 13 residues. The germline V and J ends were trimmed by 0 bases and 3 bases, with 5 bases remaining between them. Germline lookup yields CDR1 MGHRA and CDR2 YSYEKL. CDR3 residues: CASSQDVYYGYTF. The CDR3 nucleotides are TGCGCCAGCAGCCAAGATGTCTACTATGGCTACACCTTC.

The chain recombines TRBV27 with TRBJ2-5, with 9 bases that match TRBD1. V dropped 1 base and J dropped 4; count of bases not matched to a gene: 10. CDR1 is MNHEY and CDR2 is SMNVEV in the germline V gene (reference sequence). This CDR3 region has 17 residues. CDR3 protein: CASSLYPGQGLSETQYF. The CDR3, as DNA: TGTGCCAGCAGTTTATACCCGGGACAGGGTTTATCAGAGACCCAGTACTTC.